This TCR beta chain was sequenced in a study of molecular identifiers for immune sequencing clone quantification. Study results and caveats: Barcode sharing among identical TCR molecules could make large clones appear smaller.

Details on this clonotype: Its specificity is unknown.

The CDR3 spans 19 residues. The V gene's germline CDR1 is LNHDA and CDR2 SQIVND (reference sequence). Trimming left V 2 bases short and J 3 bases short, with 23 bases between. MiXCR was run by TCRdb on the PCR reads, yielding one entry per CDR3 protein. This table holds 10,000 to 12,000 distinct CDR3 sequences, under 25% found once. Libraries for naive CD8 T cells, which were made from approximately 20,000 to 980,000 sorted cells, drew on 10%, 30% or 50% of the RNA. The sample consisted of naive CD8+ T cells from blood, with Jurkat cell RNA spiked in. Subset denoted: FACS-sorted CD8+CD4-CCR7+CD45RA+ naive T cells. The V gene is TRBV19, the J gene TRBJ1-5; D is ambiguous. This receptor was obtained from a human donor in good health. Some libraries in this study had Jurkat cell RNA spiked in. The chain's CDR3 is CASSIPPHVVGGYNQPQHF. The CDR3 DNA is TGTGCCAGTAGTATACCTCCCCACGTCGTGGGAGGTTACAATCAGCCCCAGCATTTT.